The 5 T cell receptor beta chains below all came from one sample that was sequenced in a study of blood T cell repertoires in COVID-19. Some clones are missing from TCRdb's copy, which holds only in-frame ones; the method was immunoSEQ multiplex PCR. The data contain about 170,000 clones, around 80% of them singletons. Sequencing input: peripheral blood. The receptors originated from a woman between 65 and 79 years old who had recovered from COVID-19.

The rearrangement joins TRBV24-1 to TRBJ1-3; the D gene is possibly TRBD1 (5 bases). The germline V and J ends were trimmed by 1 base and 3 bases, with 15 bases remaining between them. Germline CDR1 KGHDR, CDR2 SFDVKD. This CDR3 is built from 17 residues. CDR3 residues: CATSDFPQGCCGNTIYF. Written as DNA, the CDR3 is TGTGCCACCAGTGATTTCCCTCAGGGTTGCTGTGGAAACACCATATATTTT.

The V gene is TRBV9, the J gene TRBJ1-4; D perhaps matches TRBD1 (6 bases). The CDR3 spans 14 residues. V was cut by 4 bases and J by 7 bases, with 14 bases left in between. Germline V gives CDR1 SGDLS, CDR2 YYNGEE. The CDR3 reads CASSPDSGGEKLFF. As DNA, the CDR3 is TGTGCCAGCAGCCCGGACAGTGGGGGTGAAAAACTGTTTTTT.

This chain links TRBV19 with TRBJ1-2; 11 bases fit TRBD1. Germline V gene sequence: CDR1 LNHDA, CDR2 SQIVND (reference sequence). V dropped 7 bases and J dropped 7; count of bases not matched to a gene: 8. The CDR3 runs 14 residues. CDR3 DNA sequence: TGTGCCAGTACAGGCGGACAGGGGGCGCGTGGCTACACCTTC. Amino acids: CASTGGQGARGYTF.

This clone was seen a single time. J is TRBJ1-2 and V is TRBV7-2; D is perhaps TRBD1 (6 bases). Trimming removed 4 bases at V and 4 bases at J, with 16 bases between. This CDR3 spans 15 amino acids. The germline V gene has CDR1 SGHTA and CDR2 FQGNSA. The CDR3 DNA is TGTGCCAGCAGCTCTAGGGGGGAGGGGAGCTATGGCTACACCTTC. Protein: CASSSRGEGSYGYTF. The full variable domain, rest sourced from reference TRBV7-2 and TRBJ1-2, is GAGVSQSPSNKVTEKGKDVELRCDPISGHTALYWYRQSLGQGLEFLIYFQGNSAPDKSGLPSDRFSAERTGGSVSTLTIQRTQQEDSAVYLCASSSRGEGSYGYTFGSGTRLTVV.

This rearrangement joins TRBV27 to TRBJ1-2, with D perhaps matching TRBD1 (6 bases). Germline V gene sequence: CDR1 MNHEY, CDR2 SMNVEV (reference sequence). V was cut by 5 bases and J by 4 bases, with 14 bases left in between. The CDR3 length is 14 residues. The CDR3 DNA reads TGTGCCAGCAGTCCCCAGGGGCCTCTCTATGGCTACACCTTC. This encodes CASSPQGPLYGYTF.